The 3 T cell receptor beta chains presented below share a single source sample, sequenced in a study of control samples from healthy donors and cancer patients. TCRdb's copy holds only in-frame clones and misses some; the assay was immunoSEQ multiplex PCR. The sample consists of tens of thousands of clones, 88% of them appearing once. Specimen: blood. These receptors were obtained from a woman in her 70s in good health.

The gene calls are TRBV5-4 and TRBJ2-7; tentatively, D is TRBD2 (5 bases). Looked up from germline, CDR1 is SGHNT and CDR2 is YYREEE (reference sequence). CDR3 length: 15 residues. V dropped 3 bases and J dropped 0 bases, with 13 bases sitting between them. The CDR3 DNA reads as TGTGCCAGCAGCTCCGGGAAGCCCACCTCCTACGAGCAGTACTTC. Encoded protein: CASSSGKPTSYEQYF.

The V gene is TRBV15, the J gene TRBJ2-3; D is uncertain. There are 13 residues in the CDR3. The germline CDR1 and CDR2 sequences are LNHNV and YYDKDF (reference sequence). Trimming stripped 1 base from V and 8 bases from J, with 10 bases between. This CDR3 reads CATSRVWWGTQYF. The DNA for the CDR3 is TGTGCCACCAGCAGAGTTTGGTGGGGTACGCAGTATTTT.

The gene calls are TRBV30 and TRBJ1-3; maybe TRBD1 (6 bases). The germline V gene encodes CDR1 GTSNPN and CDR2 SVGIG (reference sequence). This CDR3 is 14 amino acids long. The germline V and J ends were trimmed by 1 base and 8 bases, with 15 bases remaining between them. CDR3 DNA: TGTGCCTGGAGTGCCCGGGGGCGAGGAGACACCATATATTTT. Protein sequence: CAWSARGRGDTIYF.